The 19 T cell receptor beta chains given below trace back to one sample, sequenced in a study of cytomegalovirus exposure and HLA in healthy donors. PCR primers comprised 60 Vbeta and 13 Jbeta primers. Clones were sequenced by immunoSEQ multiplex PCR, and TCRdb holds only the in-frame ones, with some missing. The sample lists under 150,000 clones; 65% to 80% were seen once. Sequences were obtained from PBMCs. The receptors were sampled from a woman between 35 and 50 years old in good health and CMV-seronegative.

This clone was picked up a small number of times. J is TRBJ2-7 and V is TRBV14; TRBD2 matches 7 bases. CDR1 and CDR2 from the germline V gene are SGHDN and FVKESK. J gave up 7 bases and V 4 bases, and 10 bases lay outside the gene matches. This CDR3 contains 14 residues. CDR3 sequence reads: CASSPDGGGGEQYF. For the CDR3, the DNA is TGTGCCAGCAGCCCGGACGGAGGCGGGGGAGAGCAGTACTTC.

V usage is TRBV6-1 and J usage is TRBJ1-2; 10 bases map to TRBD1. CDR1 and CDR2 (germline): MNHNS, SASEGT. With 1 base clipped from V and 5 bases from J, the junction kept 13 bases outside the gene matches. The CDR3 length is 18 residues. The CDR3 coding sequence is TGTGCCAGCAGTGAAGAGCCGACAGGGGGCGTCCCTCGGTATGGCTACACCTTC. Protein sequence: CASSEEPTGGVPRYGYTF.

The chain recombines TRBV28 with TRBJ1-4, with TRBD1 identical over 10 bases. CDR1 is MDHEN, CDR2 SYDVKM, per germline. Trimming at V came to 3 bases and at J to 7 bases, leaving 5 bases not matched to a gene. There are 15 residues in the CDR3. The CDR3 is CASSFGGQGSEKLFF. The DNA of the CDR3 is TGTGCCAGCAGTTTTGGGGGACAGGGGTCTGAAAAACTGTTTTTT.

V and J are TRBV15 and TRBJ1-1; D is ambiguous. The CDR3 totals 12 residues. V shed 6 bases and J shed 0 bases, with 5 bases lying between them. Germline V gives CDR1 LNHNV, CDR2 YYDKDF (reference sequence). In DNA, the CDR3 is TGTGCCACCAGACAGTTGAACACTGAAGCTTTCTTT. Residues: CATRQLNTEAFF.

In nucleotides, the CDR3 is TGTGCCAGCAGTGGACAGGGGGCGACCCAGTACTTC. Protein product: CASSGQGATQYF. The V and J genes are TRBV2 and TRBJ2-5, with 10 bases identical to TRBD1. The CDR3 extends over 12 amino acids. CDR1 is SNHLY, CDR2 FYNNEI, per germline. Trimming at V came to 4 bases and at J to 7 bases, leaving 0 bases not matched to a gene.

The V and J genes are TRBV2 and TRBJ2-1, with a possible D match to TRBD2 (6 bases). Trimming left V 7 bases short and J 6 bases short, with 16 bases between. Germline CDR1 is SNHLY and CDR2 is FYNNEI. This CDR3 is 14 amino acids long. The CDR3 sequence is CASTRDSGPNEQFF. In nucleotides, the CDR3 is TGTGCCAGCACCCGGGACTCCGGTCCCAATGAGCAGTTCTTC.

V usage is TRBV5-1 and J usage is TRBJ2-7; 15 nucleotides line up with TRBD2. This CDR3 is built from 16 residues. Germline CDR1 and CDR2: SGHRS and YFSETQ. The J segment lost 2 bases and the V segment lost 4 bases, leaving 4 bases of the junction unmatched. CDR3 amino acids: CASSLRTSGGAYEQYF. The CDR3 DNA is TGCGCCAGCAGCCTTCGGACTAGCGGGGGGGCCTACGAGCAGTACTTC.

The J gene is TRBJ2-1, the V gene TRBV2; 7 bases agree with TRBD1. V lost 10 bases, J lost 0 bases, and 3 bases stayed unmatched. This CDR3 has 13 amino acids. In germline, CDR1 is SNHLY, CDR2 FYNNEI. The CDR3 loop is CAKQGSSYNEQFF. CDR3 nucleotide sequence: TGTGCCAAACAGGGGAGCTCCTACAATGAGCAGTTCTTC.

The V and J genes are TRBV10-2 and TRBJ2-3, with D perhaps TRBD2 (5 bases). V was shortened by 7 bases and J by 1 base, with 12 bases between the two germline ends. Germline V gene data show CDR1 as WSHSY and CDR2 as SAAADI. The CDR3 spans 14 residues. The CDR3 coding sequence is TGCGCCAGCAAGAAGGACTCACGCACAGATACGCAGTATTTT. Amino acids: CASKKDSRTDTQYF.

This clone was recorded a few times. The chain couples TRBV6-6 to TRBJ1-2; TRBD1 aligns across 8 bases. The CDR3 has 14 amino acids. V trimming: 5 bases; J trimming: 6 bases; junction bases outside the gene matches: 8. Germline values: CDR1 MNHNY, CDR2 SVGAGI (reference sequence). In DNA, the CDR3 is TGTGCCAGCAGTACCGACAGGGGAGGAGATGGCTACACCTTC. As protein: CASSTDRGGDGYTF.

CDR3 DNA sequence: TGTGCCAGTAGGGATGGAGCGGGAGGGCTCGGCGGGGAGCTGTTTTTT. Protein sequence: CASRDGAGGLGGELFF. This chain links TRBV19 with TRBJ2-2, with TRBD2 matching 10 bases. The CDR3 sequence is 16 residues long. The junction had 11 bases not matched to a gene; V was cut back by 6 bases and J by 7 bases. Germline V gene sequence: CDR1 LNHDA, CDR2 SQIVND (reference sequence).

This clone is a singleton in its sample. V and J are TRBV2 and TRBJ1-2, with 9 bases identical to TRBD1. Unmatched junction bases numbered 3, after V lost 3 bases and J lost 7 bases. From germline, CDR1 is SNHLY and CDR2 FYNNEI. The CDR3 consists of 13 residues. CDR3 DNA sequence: TGTGCCAGCAGTGAGTGGGACAGGGTTGGCTACACCTTC. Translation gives CASSEWDRVGYTF.

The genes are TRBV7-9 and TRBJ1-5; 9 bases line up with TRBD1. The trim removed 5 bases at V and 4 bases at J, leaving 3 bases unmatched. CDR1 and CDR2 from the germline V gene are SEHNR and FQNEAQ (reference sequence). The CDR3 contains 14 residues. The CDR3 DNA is TGTGCCAGCAGCGTAGGGACAGGGAATCAGCCCCAGCATTTT. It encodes CASSVGTGNQPQHF.

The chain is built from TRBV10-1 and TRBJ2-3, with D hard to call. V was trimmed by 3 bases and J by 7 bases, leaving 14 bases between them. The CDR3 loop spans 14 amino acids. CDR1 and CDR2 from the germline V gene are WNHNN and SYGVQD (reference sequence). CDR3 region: CASSDPRVHHTQYF. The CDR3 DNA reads TGCGCCAGCAGTGATCCTCGGGTGCATCATACGCAGTATTTT.

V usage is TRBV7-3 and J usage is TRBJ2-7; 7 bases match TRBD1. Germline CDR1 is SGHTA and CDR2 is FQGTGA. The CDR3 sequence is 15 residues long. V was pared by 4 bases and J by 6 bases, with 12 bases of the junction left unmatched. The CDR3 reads CASSSLGTGATEQYF. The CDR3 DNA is TGTGCCAGCAGCTCCCTTGGTACAGGGGCGACCGAGCAGTACTTC.

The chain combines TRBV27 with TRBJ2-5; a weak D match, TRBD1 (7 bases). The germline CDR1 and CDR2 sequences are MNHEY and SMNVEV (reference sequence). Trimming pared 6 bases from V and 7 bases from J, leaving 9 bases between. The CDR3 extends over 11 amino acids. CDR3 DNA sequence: TGTGCCAGCAGCCAGGGGGGGACCCAGTACTTC. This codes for CASSQGGTQYF.

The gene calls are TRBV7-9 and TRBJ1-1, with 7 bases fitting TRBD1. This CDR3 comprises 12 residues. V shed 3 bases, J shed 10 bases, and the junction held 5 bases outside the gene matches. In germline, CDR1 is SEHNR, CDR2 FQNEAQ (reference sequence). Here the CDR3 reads CASSFDRAGAFF. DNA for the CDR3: TGTGCCAGCAGCTTTGACAGGGCGGGAGCTTTCTTT.

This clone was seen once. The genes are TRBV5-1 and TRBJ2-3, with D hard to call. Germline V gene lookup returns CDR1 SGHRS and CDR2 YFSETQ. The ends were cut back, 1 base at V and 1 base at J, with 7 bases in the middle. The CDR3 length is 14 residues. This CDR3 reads CASSLQYGTDTQYF. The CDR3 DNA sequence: TGCGCCAGCAGCTTGCAGTACGGCACAGATACGCAGTATTTT.

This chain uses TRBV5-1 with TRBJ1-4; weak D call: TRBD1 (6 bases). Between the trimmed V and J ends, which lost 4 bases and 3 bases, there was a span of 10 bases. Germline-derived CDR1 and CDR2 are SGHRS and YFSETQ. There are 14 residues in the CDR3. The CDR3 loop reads CASSRGTANEKLFF. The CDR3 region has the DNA TGCGCCAGCAGCAGGGGGACGGCTAATGAAAAACTGTTTTTT.